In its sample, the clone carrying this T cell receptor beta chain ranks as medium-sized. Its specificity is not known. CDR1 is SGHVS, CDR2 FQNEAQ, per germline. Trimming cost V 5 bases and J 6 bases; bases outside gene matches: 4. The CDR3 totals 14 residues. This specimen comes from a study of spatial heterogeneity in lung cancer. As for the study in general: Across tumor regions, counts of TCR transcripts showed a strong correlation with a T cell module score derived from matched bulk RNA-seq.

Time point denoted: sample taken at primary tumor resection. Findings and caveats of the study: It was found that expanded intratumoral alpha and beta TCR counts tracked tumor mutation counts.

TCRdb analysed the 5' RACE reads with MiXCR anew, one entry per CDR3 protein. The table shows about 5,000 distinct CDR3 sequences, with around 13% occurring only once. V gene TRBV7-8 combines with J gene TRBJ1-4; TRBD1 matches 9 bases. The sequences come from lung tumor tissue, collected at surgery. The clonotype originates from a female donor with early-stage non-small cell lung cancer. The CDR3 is CASSLRDRDEKLFF. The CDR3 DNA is TGTGCCAGCAGCCTCCGGGACAGGGATGAAAAACTGTTTTTT.